The rows below give T cell receptor beta chains drawn from one sample of a study of T cell responses to AZD1222 COVID-19 vaccine. The table came from immunoSEQ multiplex PCR; TCRdb's copy has only in-frame clones and leaves some out. Found here are about 210,000 clones, roughly 94% of them singletons; the top ten hold around 1.7%. Sequenced here: peripheral blood, sampled 28 days after the second dose of the MenACWY control vaccine. Every receptor here comes from an adult who received the MenACWY meningococcal vaccine as a control. Each CDR3 is given with its conserved first and last residue. D genes are given only for firm matches. Size values are once, few and many counts, or a class for expanded clones, and some rows have none.

CDR3 protein,CDR3 DNA,D gene,clone size,V gene,J gene
CASSLEGGFYNEQFF,TGTGCCAGCAGCTTAGAGGGGGGCTTCTACAATGAGCAGTTCTTC,NA,NA,TRBV7-6,TRBJ2-1
CASSQVTTGTGPYEQYF,TGCGCCAGCAGCCAAGTTACGACAGGGACGGGACCCTACGAGCAGTACTTC,TRBD1,NA,TRBV4-1,TRBJ2-7
CASSLGLAISYEQYF,TGTGCCAGCAGCTTGGGACTAGCAATTTCCTACGAGCAGTACTTC,TRBD2,NA,TRBV7-2,TRBJ2-7
CASSAAATYEQYF,TGTGCCAGCAGTGCGGCAGCGACCTACGAGCAGTACTTC,NA,few,TRBV25-1,TRBJ2-7
CAWTSGTSGKYNEQFF,TGTGCCTGGACCTCCGGGACTAGCGGGAAATACAATGAGCAGTTCTTC,TRBD2,NA,TRBV30,TRBJ2-1
CASSIASSGYEQYF,TGTGCCAGCAGTATAGCTTCATCAGGCTACGAGCAGTACTTC,NA,NA,TRBV11-2,TRBJ2-7
CASSQESRLWSYEQYF,TGCGCCAGCAGCCAAGAATCCAGGTTATGGTCCTACGAGCAGTACTTC,NA,NA,TRBV4-1,TRBJ2-7
CASSPLGIYGYTF,TGTGCCAGTAGTCCCCTAGGGATCTATGGCTACACCTTC,NA,NA,TRBV19,TRBJ1-2
CSASGGGTEAFF,TGCAGTGCGAGTGGAGGGGGCACTGAAGCTTTCTTT,NA,NA,TRBV20-1,TRBJ1-1
CASSLLGLASGELFF,TGTGCCAGCAGCTTGCTTGGACTAGCGTCCGGGGAGCTGTTTTTT,TRBD2,NA,TRBV5-4,TRBJ2-2
CASSIMRENTEAFF,TGTGCCAGTAGTATAATGAGGGAGAACACTGAAGCTTTCTTT,NA,NA,TRBV19,TRBJ1-1
CASSGASGANVLTF,TGTGCCAGCAGTGGAGCCTCTGGGGCCAACGTCCTGACTTTC,NA,NA,TRBV25-1,TRBJ2-6
CASSLSISGGNEQFF,TGTGCCAGCAGCTTAAGTATTAGCGGGGGCAATGAGCAGTTCTTC,TRBD2,NA,TRBV13,TRBJ2-1
CASSPGQPGNTIYF,TGCGCCAGCAGCCCCGGACAGCCTGGAAACACCATATATTTT,NA,NA,TRBV4-3,TRBJ1-3
CASSLLGVPQETQYF,TGTGCCAGCAGCTTATTGGGCGTCCCTCAAGAGACCCAGTACTTC,NA,NA,TRBV7-3,TRBJ2-5
CASSSRLATNTGELFF,TGTGCCAGCAGCTCCCGACTAGCTACGAACACCGGGGAGCTGTTTTTT,TRBD2,NA,TRBV13,TRBJ2-2
CASSRQEINEKLFF,TGCGCCAGCAGCCGACAGGAGATTAATGAAAAACTGTTTTTT,NA,few,TRBV4-1,TRBJ1-4
CASSLGGRVEGNTIYF,TGCGCCAGCAGCTTGGGGGGGCGCGTGGAAGGAAACACCATATATTTT,NA,NA,TRBV5-1,TRBJ1-3
CATVTAGKNSPLHF,TGTGCCACCGTGACAGCAGGCAAGAATTCACCCCTCCACTTT,NA,NA,TRBV28,TRBJ1-6
CASSPYGTGGVEQYF,TGTGCCAGCAGTCCCTATGGGACAGGGGGCGTCGAGCAGTACTTC,TRBD1,NA,TRBV28,TRBJ2-7
CASSSRSSGGAWPDTQYF,TGTGCCAGCAGCTCCCGGAGTAGCGGGGGGGCCTGGCCAGATACGCAGTATTTT,TRBD2,NA,TRBV7-3,TRBJ2-3
CASSSSGVKALYEQYF,TGTGCCAGCAGCTCTTCAGGGGTTAAGGCCCTCTACGAGCAGTACTTC,NA,once,TRBV7-2,TRBJ2-7
CASSLSGGSYEQYF,TGTGCCAGCAGCCTAAGCGGGGGTTCCTACGAGCAGTACTTC,TRBD2,NA,TRBV3-1/TRBV3-2,TRBJ2-7
CAWSKQQNTEAFF,TGTGCCTGGAGCAAACAGCAGAACACTGAAGCTTTCTTT,NA,NA,TRBV30,TRBJ1-1
CASSRDQGGRTEAFF,TGTGCCAGCAGTCGCGATCAGGGGGGGCGCACTGAAGCTTTCTTT,TRBD1,NA,TRBV6-5,TRBJ1-1
CASSSPGLAFNEQFF,TGTGCCAGTAGTTCGCCGGGACTAGCGTTCAATGAGCAGTTCTTC,TRBD2,NA,TRBV19,TRBJ2-1
CASSLTSGGAFANEQFF,TGCGCCAGCAGCTTAACTAGCGGGGGGGCCTTTGCGAATGAGCAGTTCTTC,TRBD2,NA,TRBV5-1,TRBJ2-1
CSALGQGAGNTIYF,TGCAGCGCTTTGGGACAGGGGGCTGGAAACACCATATATTTT,TRBD1,NA,TRBV29-1,TRBJ1-3
CASSDEGNSNQPQHF,TGTGCCAGCAGTGACGAGGGAAATAGCAATCAGCCCCAGCATTTT,NA,once,TRBV2,TRBJ1-5
CASSPYFKQGLNTEAFF,TGTGCCAGCAGTCCGTATTTCAAGCAGGGATTGAACACTGAAGCTTTCTTT,NA,NA,TRBV28,TRBJ1-1
CASSWRGTDTQYF,TGTGCCAGCTCGTGGAGGGGCACAGATACGCAGTATTTT,NA,NA,TRBV2,TRBJ2-3
CASGAFYEQFF,TGTGCCAGCGGAGCTTTTTATGAGCAGTTCTTC,NA,NA,TRBV25-1,TRBJ2-1
CASQGSTNEKLFF,TGTGCCAGCCAGGGGAGCACTAATGAAAAACTGTTTTTT,NA,once,TRBV2,TRBJ1-4
CAISEATIAGSYNEQFF,TGTGCCATCAGTGAGGCAACTATAGCGGGATCCTACAATGAGCAGTTCTTC,TRBD2,NA,TRBV10-3,TRBJ2-1
CASRTSSNTEAFF,TGTGCCAGCAGGACAAGTTCAAACACTGAAGCTTTCTTT,NA,NA,TRBV7-9,TRBJ1-1
CASSYGTANSGNTIYF,TGTGCCAGCAGCTACGGGACAGCGAACTCTGGAAACACCATATATTTT,TRBD1,NA,TRBV9,TRBJ1-3
CASSVAAGGQNTEAFF,TGTGCCAGCAGCGTAGCGGCTGGAGGTCAGAACACTGAAGCTTTCTTT,NA,NA,TRBV9,TRBJ1-1
CASSLDSGPGYEQYF,TGCGCCAGCAGCTTGGATTCCGGACCCGGCTACGAGCAGTACTTC,NA,NA,TRBV5-1,TRBJ2-7
CASNKEGSYNEQFF,TGTGCCAGCAACAAAGAAGGAAGCTACAATGAGCAGTTCTTC,NA,once,TRBV2,TRBJ2-1
CASGLVLSGESNEQFF,TGTGCTAGTGGTTTGGTACTTAGCGGGGAGTCCAATGAGCAGTTCTTC,TRBD2,NA,TRBV12-5,TRBJ2-1
CASSQGGLAGPNEQFF,TGTGCCAGCAGTCAAGGGGGGCTAGCCGGGCCCAATGAGCAGTTCTTC,NA,NA,TRBV28,TRBJ2-1
CASGGPGLASYEQYF,TGTGCCAGCGGGGGCCCGGGACTAGCGTCCTACGAGCAGTACTTC,TRBD2,NA,TRBV7-3,TRBJ2-7